Following are 23 T cell receptor beta chains from one sample sequenced in a study of neurological immune-mediated disorders. MiXCR was run by TCRdb on the 5' RACE reads, yielding one entry per CDR3 protein. Of about 82,000 distinct CDR3 sequences listed, around 2.6% are singletons. The sequencing sample was made of PBMCs. These receptors all come from a young woman with multiple sclerosis.

Ten or more counts support this clonotype. The chain employs TRBV29-1 and TRBJ1-1; 7 bases are a match to TRBD1. CDR1 and CDR2 from the germline V gene are SQVTM and ANQGSEA. After removal of 4 bases from V and 0 bases from J, the junction contained 8 bases not matched to a gene. This CDR3 is 15 amino acids long. In DNA form, the CDR3 reads TGCAGCGTTGCTTGGGACAGCCGCATGAACACTGAAGCTTTCTTT. This translates into CSVAWDSRMNTEAFF. Based on the CDR3 plus reference TRBV29-1 and TRBJ1-1, the full variable domain is SAVISQKPSRDICQRGTSLTIQCQVDSQVTMMFWYRQQPGQSLTLIATANQGSEATYESGFVIDKFPISRPNLTFSTLTVSNMSPEDSSIYLCSVAWDSRMNTEAFFGQGTRLTVV.

This clonotype has a count of ten or more. The gene calls are TRBV29-1 and TRBJ1-5; D is unresolved. Trimming took 4 bases from V and 1 from J, leaving 5 bases between them. The CDR3 extends over 12 amino acids. Germline-derived CDR1 and CDR2 are SQVTM and ANQGSEA. This CDR3 is CSVGWSNQPQHF. In DNA form, the CDR3 reads TGCAGCGTTGGTTGGAGCAATCAGCCCCAGCATTTT.

This clonotype came up many times. The rearrangement joins TRBV7-2 to TRBJ2-7; D is possibly TRBD1 or TRBD2 (6 bases each). CDR1 is SGHTA, CDR2 FQGNSA, per germline. The CDR3 runs 15 residues. V gave up 3 bases and J gave up 7 bases, with 19 bases separating them. The DNA for the CDR3 is TGTGCCAGCAGCTTTTCAGGGGACTGGGGAGTTGAGCAGTACTTC. Its translation is CASSFSGDWGVEQYF.

At least ten counts were recorded for this clonotype. The rearrangement links TRBV3-1 to TRBJ1-2; D unclear. The CDR3 runs 13 residues. Trimming removed 2 bases at V and 4 bases at J, with 8 bases between. The germline V gene encodes CDR1 LGHDT and CDR2 YNNKEL (reference sequence). The CDR3 loop reads CASSQSNIYGYTF. In DNA, the CDR3 is TGTGCCAGCAGCCAATCTAACATCTATGGCTACACCTTC.

This chain uses TRBV5-1 with TRBJ1-1; D is unresolved. Trimming stripped 0 bases from V and 8 bases from J, with 5 bases between. Germline V lookup: CDR1 SGHRS, CDR2 YFSETQ. The CDR3 has 11 amino acids. CDR3 coding DNA: TGCGCCAGCAGCTTGGGGGCAGAAGCTTTCTTT. Its protein product is CASSLGAEAFF.

This clonotype was recorded many times. The chain is built from TRBV20-1 and TRBJ1-6; D not certain. This CDR3 is 15 amino acids long. Trimming took off 6 bases at V and 0 bases at J, with 12 bases between the two ends. Germline V gene sequence: CDR1 DFQATT, CDR2 SNEGSKA (reference sequence). The CDR3 here is CSAGPFGSYNSPLHF. In DNA form, the CDR3 reads TGCAGTGCCGGACCTTTCGGCTCCTATAATTCACCCCTCCACTTT.

This clonotype has ten or more counts. The chain joins TRBV2 to TRBJ2-7; TRBD1 agrees at 8 bases. There are 15 residues in the CDR3. Per the germline V gene, CDR1 is SNHLY and CDR2 is FYNNEI. With V trimmed by 4 bases and J by 2 bases, 7 bases remained unmatched. CDR3 loop: CASSGGRGPAYEQYF. The DNA of the CDR3 is TGTGCCAGCAGTGGGGGCAGGGGGCCCGCCTACGAGCAGTACTTC.

The table lists this clonotype with many counts. This chain connects TRBV10-3 to TRBJ2-2, with unresolved D. Trimming cost V 0 bases and J 2 bases, with 1 base left between them. CDR1 and CDR2 (germline): ENHRY, SYGVKD. The CDR3 sequence is 13 residues long. The DNA of the CDR3 is TGTGCCATCAGTGAGTCAAACACCGGGGAGCTGTTTTTT. This codes for CAISESNTGELFF.

This clonotype was counted ten times or more. The V call is TRBV6-5, the J call TRBJ1-1; D remains ambiguous. V lost 7 bases and J 4 bases, leaving 7 bases between the germline ends. This CDR3 has 11 amino acids. The germline CDR1 and CDR2 sequences are MNHEY and SVGAGI. CDR3 protein: CASMTGTEAFF. CDR3 nucleotide sequence: TGTGCCAGCATGACGGGCACTGAAGCTTTCTTT.

The chain recombines TRBV5-6 with TRBJ2-5; 7 nucleotides match TRBD2. This CDR3 spans 16 amino acids. CDR1 is SGHDT, CDR2 YYEEEE, per germline. The V gene end was trimmed by 0 bases and the J gene end by 2 bases; junction bases not matched to a gene: 7. The CDR3 coding sequence is TGTGCCAGCAGCTTGGCCTGGAGCGGGGAACAAGAGACCCAGTACTTC. This translates into CASSLAWSGEQETQYF.

Many counts were recorded for this clonotype. V usage is TRBV10-3 and J usage is TRBJ1-2; 7 nucleotides align to TRBD1. After removal of 6 bases from V and 9 bases from J, the junction contained 13 bases not matched to a gene. Germline V CDR1 and CDR2: ENHRY, SYGVKD. This CDR3 region has 14 residues. Here the CDR3 reads CAISDRELSRSYTF. In DNA form, the CDR3 reads TGTGCCATCAGCGACAGGGAGCTATCTAGGAGCTACACCTTC.

This clonotype showed up many times. This chain joins TRBV9 and TRBJ1-1; 8 bases line up with TRBD1. V gave up 2 bases and J gave up 4 bases; unmatched junction bases: 10. The CDR3 extends over 16 amino acids. Germline CDR1 SGDLS, CDR2 YYNGEE. DNA for the CDR3: TGTGCCAGCAGCGTGGGGCTAACAGGGGGTTTCACTGAAGCTTTCTTT. Translation: CASSVGLTGGFTEAFF.

This clonotype was recorded at least ten times. The rearrangement links TRBV7-2 to TRBJ2-7; 7 bases line up with TRBD2. From germline, CDR1 is SGHTA and CDR2 FQGNSA. Trimming removed 0 bases from V and 3 bases from J; junction bases left unmatched: 5. The CDR3 has 15 residues. This chain's CDR3 is CASSLAGTNFYEQYF. The DNA of the CDR3 is TGTGCCAGCAGCTTAGCAGGGACTAACTTCTACGAGCAGTACTTC.

The table lists this clonotype with many counts. The chain is built from TRBV6-5 and TRBJ2-2, with D hard to call. Trimming shortened V by 6 bases and J by 6 bases, and 14 bases separated the two germline ends. The CDR3 covers 14 residues. CDR1 MNHEY and CDR2 SVGAGI come from the germline V gene. The CDR3 here is CASRSFDWSGELFF. CDR3 sequence (DNA): TGTGCCAGCAGGTCCTTCGACTGGTCCGGGGAGCTGTTTTTT.

This clonotype was found many times. The rearrangement joins TRBV5-8 to TRBJ2-1; 14 bases agree with TRBD2. The germline V gene has CDR1 SGHTS and CDR2 YDEGEE. J was trimmed by 7 bases and V by 4 bases; bases with no gene match: 7. The CDR3 length is 16 residues. The CDR3 loop is CASSPGLAGDKNEQFF. The CDR3 DNA sequence: TGTGCCAGCAGCCCGGGACTAGCGGGAGATAAGAATGAGCAGTTCTTC.

At least ten counts were recorded for this clonotype. As DNA, the CDR3 is TGTGCCAGCACCCAGGACGGGAATTCACCCCTCCACTTT. Its translation: CASTQDGNSPLHF. The V gene is TRBV7-9, the J gene TRBJ1-6; the D is unclear. This CDR3 is built from 13 residues. Germline assignment: CDR1 SEHNR and CDR2 FQNEAQ (reference sequence). V lost 7 bases and J 7 bases, leaving 11 bases between the germline ends. The full variable domain, rest sourced from reference TRBV7-9 and TRBJ1-6, is DTGVSQNPRHKITKRGQNVTFRCDPISEHNRLYWYRQTLGQGPEFLTYFQNEAQLEKSRLLSDRFSAERPKGSFSTLEIQRTEQGDSAMYLCASTQDGNSPLHFGNGTRLTVT.

This clonotype was counted many times. CDR3 nucleotide sequence: TGTGCCAGCAGTCTCTCCGGGACAGGGCCCAATGAGCAGTTCTTC. Encoded protein: CASSLSGTGPNEQFF. The J gene is TRBJ2-1, the V gene TRBV28; 9 nucleotides match TRBD1. The J segment lost 6 bases and the V segment lost 5 bases, leaving 8 bases of the junction unmatched. The CDR3 runs 15 residues. Per the germline V gene, CDR1 is MDHEN and CDR2 is SYDVKM. Combining the CDR3 with reference TRBV28 and TRBJ2-1 gives the whole variable domain DVKVTQSSRYLVKRTGEKVFLECVQDMDHENMFWYRQDPGLGLRLIYFSYDVKMKEKGDIPEGYSVSREKKERFSLILESASTNQTSMYLCASSLSGTGPNEQFFGPGTRLTVL.

This clonotype was recorded at least ten times. The chain recombines TRBV5-1 with TRBJ1-1; 8 bases agree with TRBD1. V dropped 4 bases and J dropped 10; count of bases not matched to a gene: 6. CDR1 is SGHRS and CDR2 is YFSETQ in the germline V gene. The CDR3 loop spans 12 amino acids. CDR3 DNA: TGCGCCAGCAGCGGGGACAGGACGACAGCTTTCTTT. Its protein is CASSGDRTTAFF.

The table lists this clonotype with many counts. The rearrangement uses TRBV28 and TRBJ2-7; no reliable D call. This CDR3 is built from 16 residues. CDR1 is MDHEN, CDR2 SYDVKM, per germline. Trimming left V 7 bases short and J 2 bases short, with 21 bases between. The CDR3 bases are TGTGCCAGCACCCCTATACATTCGACCGTCCCCTACGAGCAGTACTTC. Amino acids: CASTPIHSTVPYEQYF.

This clonotype was seen ten or more times. This rearrangement joins TRBV24-1 to TRBJ2-1, with 9 bases aligning to TRBD2. This CDR3 region has 21 residues. J lost 0 bases, V lost 7 bases, and 21 bases had no gene match. The germline gives CDR1 KGHDR, CDR2 SFDVKD. The CDR3 bases are TGTGCCACCAGCAACCCGACTCCGGGACTAGCTTCTGAATCCTCCTACAATGAGCAGTTCTTC. Amino acid sequence: CATSNPTPGLASESSYNEQFF.

This clonotype was counted ten times or more. CDR3 in DNA: TGTGCCAGCAGCCACAGCGGGGCCCCTGGCTACACCTTC. Translating it yields CASSHSGAPGYTF. The genes are TRBV7-2 and TRBJ1-2; weak D call: TRBD1 (5 bases). CDR1 and CDR2 (germline): SGHTA, FQGNSA. The CDR3 has 13 residues. V was clipped by 5 bases and J by 7 bases, with 14 bases between them.

This clonotype has at least ten counts. The V call is TRBV6-2 or TRBV6-3, the J call TRBJ1-5; unclear D gene. This CDR3 region has 14 residues. Trimming shortened V by 4 bases and J by 4 bases, and 11 bases separated the two germline ends. Germline assignment: CDR1 MNHEY and CDR2 SVGEGT. The CDR3 sequence: CASSSGFGNQPQHF. CDR3 bases: TGTGCCAGCAGTTCGGGCTTTGGGAATCAGCCCCAGCATTTT.

The sample holds many counts of this clonotype. V usage is TRBV3-1 and J usage is TRBJ2-4, with TRBD2 as a possible D gene (6 bases). This CDR3 has 17 residues. The germline gives CDR1 LGHDT, CDR2 YNNKEL (reference sequence). The V end lost 1 base, the J end lost 4 bases, and 17 bases lay between the germline ends. CDR3: CASSQVGGGSGKNIQYF. In nucleotides, the CDR3 is TGTGCCAGCAGCCAAGTCGGGGGAGGCTCGGGTAAAAACATTCAGTACTTC.